This T cell receptor (beta chain) was identified during a study of shared T cell receptors in the human thymus. The CDR3 runs to 15 residues. CDR1 SNHLY and CDR2 FYNNEI come from the germline V gene. V lost 6 bases, J lost 3 bases, and 18 bases lay in between. Generated by immunoSEQ multiplex PCR, the TCRdb table keeps only in-frame clones and is missing some. The sample shows hundreds of thousands of clones, 87% of them seen only once. This sample was shared with a second study, whose subject was human thymus T cells. This second study says: It was healthy Finnish infants having corrective surgery for congenital heart defects who were the donors. Thymic samples were excised during corrective heart operations. Repertoires from thymus and blood appeared to show biased V and J gene usage. The related literature has documented a marked overlap of thymic repertoires among unrelated individuals.

The chain couples TRBV2 to TRBJ2-7; TRBD1 is a possible D gene (5 bases). The sample comprised thymocytes. The TCR comes from a boy under three years old with a congenital heart defect. CDR3 nucleotide sequence: TGTGCCAGCAGCCTCTGGCAGGGATCGCACTACGAGCAGTACTTC. Protein sequence: CASSLWQGSHYEQYF.